This T cell receptor beta chain stems from a study of blood T cell repertoires in COVID-19. Study context: There were acute and convalescent COVID-19 samples, and they came from the United States, Italy and Spain.

Participants spanned ages about 18 to 90 years and resided in 20 to 30 US areas. The study counted Cohort 3 donors as recovered given two negative PCRs, clearance, or symptom resolution. Germline CDR1 and CDR2: ENHRY and SYGVKD. V lost 3 bases to trimming and J lost 6 bases; unmatched junction nucleotides: 11. This CDR3 contains 16 residues. Profiled with immunoSEQ multiplex PCR; TCRdb holds only in-frame clones, not every one. The repertoire holds 350,000 to 450,000 clones, under 90% seen once, with approximately 1.5% in the top ten. Material: PBMCs or T cells enriched from blood (not recorded which). This clonotype was sampled from a woman aged 25 to 45 who had recovered from COVID-19. The chain recombines TRBV10-3 with TRBJ2-7, with 10 bases lining up with TRBD1. In DNA, the CDR3 is TGTGCCATCAGTGATATCAGGGGGACAGGGGATGGCGAGCAGTACTTC. Encoded protein: CAISDIRGTGDGEQYF.